The subject of this entry is one T cell receptor (beta chain). Its antigen is unidentified. Germline V lookup: CDR1 SGDLS, CDR2 YYNGEE. The CDR3 extends over 13 amino acids. With 2 bases clipped from V and 5 bases from J, the junction kept 3 bases outside the gene matches. The data were obtained in a study of shared clonotypes between healthy human individuals. The study's findings and limits: Genetic and exposure-history diversity was limited by the small donor number. Sharing across four donors was seen in 4.5% to 5.5% of naive CD4 clonotypes. In general, naive subsets displayed greater estimated richness than memory subsets did.

The run depth of the assay was deep. Some clones are missing from TCRdb's copy, which holds only in-frame ones; the method was immunoSEQ multiplex PCR. The repertoire includes millions of clones, 95% of them detected once, and 0.13% sits in the top ten. The receptor's source is a man in his late teens or twenties in good health. Sequencing was carried out using naive CD4+ T cells sorted from blood. The subset here: CD45RA+ positively selected. This chain connects TRBV9 to TRBJ2-5, with 7 bases lining up with TRBD1. The CDR3 is CASSVTGMETQYF. The CDR3, as DNA: TGTGCCAGCAGCGTGACAGGGATGGAGACCCAGTACTTC. Combining the CDR3 with reference TRBV9 and TRBJ2-5 gives the whole variable domain DSGVTQTPKHLITATGQRVTLRCSPRSGDLSVYWYQQSLDQGLQFLIQYYNGEERAKGNILERFSAQQFPDLHSELNLSSLELGDSALYFCASSVTGMETQYFGPGTRLLVL.